Shown below are 8 T cell receptor beta chains from a single sample sequenced in a study of T cell repertoires in cytomegalovirus infection. TCRdb called the reads again in MiXCR, with one record for every CDR3 protein. The sample records fewer than 550,000 distinct CDR3 sequences, 10% to 12% being singletons. The source material was PBMCs. These receptors originate from a human donor in good health (CMV status not recorded). Some clones in this sample may be carry-over from other donors' samples.

This chain uses TRBV2 with TRBJ1-6; no clear D gene. Germline loops: CDR1 SNHLY, CDR2 FYNNEI. V was trimmed by 8 bases and J by 10 bases, leaving 9 bases between them. CDR3 length: 11 residues. The CDR3 reads CASQENSPLHF. CDR3 bases: TGTGCCAGCCAGGAAAACTCACCCCTCCACTTT. Full variable domain (rest looked up from reference TRBV2 and TRBJ1-6): EPEVTQTPSHQVTQMGQEVILRCVPISNHLYFYWYRQILGQKVEFLVSFYNNEISEKSEIFDDQFSVERPDGSNFTLKIRSTKLEDSAMYFCASQENSPLHFGNGTRLTVT.

This clonotype was found many times. The rearrangement uses TRBV7-2 and TRBJ1-4, with a possible D match to TRBD1 (6 bases). Germline V gene lookup returns CDR1 SGHTA and CDR2 FQGNSA. The V end lost 5 bases, the J end lost 8 bases, and 15 bases lay between the germline ends. This CDR3 is 14 amino acids long. DNA of the CDR3: TGTGCCAGCAGCCTTCGGTCCAGGGGAGAAAAACTGTTTTTT. It yields the protein CASSLRSRGEKLFF.

The chain joins TRBV5-4 to TRBJ2-7, with D maybe TRBD1 (6 bases). CDR1 and CDR2 (germline): SGHNT, YYREEE (reference sequence). V lost 7 bases and J 3 bases, leaving 17 bases between the germline ends. CDR3 length: 14 residues. CDR3 sequence: CASSQDRPDYEQYF. The CDR3 coding sequence is TGTGCCAGCTCCCAGGACAGACCAGACTACGAGCAGTACTTC.

This clonotype was detected many times. The V gene is TRBV7-8, the J gene TRBJ1-5; 7 positions agree with TRBD1. Germline V gene data show CDR1 as SGHVS and CDR2 as FQNEAQ. V shed 5 bases and J 7 bases; nucleotides not matched to a gene: 5. The CDR3 sequence is 13 residues long. This chain's CDR3 is CASSQTGAQPQHF. The DNA of the CDR3 is TGTGCCAGCAGCCAAACAGGGGCACAGCCCCAGCATTTT.

The rearrangement uses TRBV5-1 and TRBJ2-1, with D tentatively TRBD1 (6 bases). The CDR3 length is 14 residues. Looked up from germline, CDR1 is SGHRS and CDR2 is YFSETQ. Trimming pared 4 bases from V and 4 bases from J, leaving 12 bases between. The CDR3 DNA sequence: TGCGCCAGCAGCCGGGACAACCAGTACAATGAGCAGTTCTTC. It is translated as CASSRDNQYNEQFF.

This clonotype was seen only a few times. The chain employs TRBV3-1 and TRBJ2-7, with 10 nucleotides matching TRBD1. Germline CDR1 LGHDT, CDR2 YNNKEL (reference sequence). The CDR3 is made up of 13 amino acids. The V segment lost 9 bases and the J segment 0 bases; nucleotides outside the gene matches: 2. This CDR3 is CASRTGGSYEQYF. The DNA of the CDR3 is TGTGCCAGTCGGACAGGGGGCTCCTACGAGCAGTACTTC.

This clonotype was seen ten or more times. CDR3 loop: CASSLDGQYGYTF. CDR3 nucleotides: TGCGCCAGCAGCTTGGACGGACAGTATGGCTACACCTTC. V gene TRBV5-1 combines with J gene TRBJ1-2; D might be TRBD1 (6 bases). CDR1 is SGHRS, CDR2 YFSETQ, per germline. The V gene lost 0 bases and the J gene lost 5 bases, with 8 bases spanning the gap. This CDR3 comprises 13 residues.

A note on this clonotype: Since a much larger clone is just one base distant, this may be a read error. V gene TRBV28 combines with J gene TRBJ2-5, with TRBD2 as a possible D gene (5 bases). CDR1 is MDHEN, CDR2 SYDVKM, per germline. The CDR3 sequence is 12 residues long. CDR3: CASSFVLETQCF. CDR3 coding DNA: TGTGCCAGCAGTTTTGTACTAGAGACCCAGTGCTTC. Variable domain in full (rest from reference TRBV28 and TRBJ2-5): DVKVTQSSRYLVKRTGEKVFLECVQDMDHENMFWYRQDPGLGLRLIYFSYDVKMKEKGDIPEGYSVSREKKERFSLILESASTNQTSMYLCASSFVLETQCFGPGTRLLVL.